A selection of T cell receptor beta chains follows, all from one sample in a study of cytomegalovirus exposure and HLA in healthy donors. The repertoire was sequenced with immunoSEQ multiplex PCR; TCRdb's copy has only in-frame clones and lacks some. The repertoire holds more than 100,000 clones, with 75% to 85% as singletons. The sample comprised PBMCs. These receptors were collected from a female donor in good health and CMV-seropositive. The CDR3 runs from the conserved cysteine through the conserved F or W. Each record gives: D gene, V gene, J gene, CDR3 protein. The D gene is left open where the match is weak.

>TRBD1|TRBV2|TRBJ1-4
CASNVEGRTGNEKLFF
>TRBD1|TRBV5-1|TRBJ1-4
CASSVTGGEEEKLFF
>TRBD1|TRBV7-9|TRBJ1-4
CASSLSQGDEKLFF
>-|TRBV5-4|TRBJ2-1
CASSSDNEQFF
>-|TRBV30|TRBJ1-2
CAWNPPGHGTDGYTF
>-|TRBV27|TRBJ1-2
CASTLTGGRGYGYTF
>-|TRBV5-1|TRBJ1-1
CASSQSRTVEAFF
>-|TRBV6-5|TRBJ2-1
CASSTTGFSYNEQFF
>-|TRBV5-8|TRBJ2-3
CASSLVGQSTDTQYF
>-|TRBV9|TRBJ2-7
CASSLDPSPYEQYF
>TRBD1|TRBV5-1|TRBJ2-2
CASSPRQGTNTGELFF
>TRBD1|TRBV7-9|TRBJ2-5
CASSPRQGEETQYF
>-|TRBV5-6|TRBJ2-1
CASSRAGFAEQFF
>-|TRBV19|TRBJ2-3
CASTPGSLTDTQYF
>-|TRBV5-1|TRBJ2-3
CASSTKPPADTQYF
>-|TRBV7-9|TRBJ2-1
CASSLPDQGLEQFF
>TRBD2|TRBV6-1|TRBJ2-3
CASTTSGRSTDTQYF
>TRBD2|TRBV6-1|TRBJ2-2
CASSEGGGGTGELFF
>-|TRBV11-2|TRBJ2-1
CASSSRQGGDEQFF
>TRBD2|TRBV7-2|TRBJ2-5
CASSLGVGGSGETQYF
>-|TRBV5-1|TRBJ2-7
CASSLAGSYEQYF
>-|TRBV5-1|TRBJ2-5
CASSSGGGVETQYF
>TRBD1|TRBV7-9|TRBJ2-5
CASSLGGQGFGETQYF
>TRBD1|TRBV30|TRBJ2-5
CAWSGVTGAGETQYF
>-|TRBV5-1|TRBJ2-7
CASSLGRSSASYEQYF
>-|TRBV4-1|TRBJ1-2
CASSPREGDSYGYTF
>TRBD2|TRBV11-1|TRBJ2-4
CASSLGGIRDIQYF
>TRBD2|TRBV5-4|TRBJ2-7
CASSLVGLAGAGEQYF
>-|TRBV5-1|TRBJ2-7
CASQEGSSYEQYF
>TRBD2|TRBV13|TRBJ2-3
CASSWKTSGRAGADTQYF
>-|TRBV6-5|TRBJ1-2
CASSYAGTNYGYTF
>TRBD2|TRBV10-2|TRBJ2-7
CASSGTSGVHEQYF
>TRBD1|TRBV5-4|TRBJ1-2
CASSLGDRAARNGYTF
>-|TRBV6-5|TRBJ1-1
CASSYSMEETEAFF
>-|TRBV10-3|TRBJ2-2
CAISDEVYLTGELFF
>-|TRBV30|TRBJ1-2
CAWNKGGGYGYTF
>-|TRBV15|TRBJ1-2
CATSRTGPTDHYGYTF
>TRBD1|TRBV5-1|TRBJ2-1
CASSWTGGEGNEQFF
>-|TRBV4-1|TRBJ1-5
CASSQGIPPQYYYQPQHF
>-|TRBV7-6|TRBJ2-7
CASSPWEGGWEQYF
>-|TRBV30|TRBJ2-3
CARRRGTDTQYF
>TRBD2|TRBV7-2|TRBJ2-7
CASSLGRGRAPYF
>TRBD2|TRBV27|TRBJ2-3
CASSYGPGLADTQYF
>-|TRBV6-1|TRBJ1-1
CASSEPETRVRATEAFF
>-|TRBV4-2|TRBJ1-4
CASSQEGRSTNEKLFF
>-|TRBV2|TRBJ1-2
CASRGDIRGYTF
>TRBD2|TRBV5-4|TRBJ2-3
CASSLTSGTVGTDTQYF
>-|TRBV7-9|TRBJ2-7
CASSWGRNEQYF
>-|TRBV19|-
CASSRTGTQKDYEQYF
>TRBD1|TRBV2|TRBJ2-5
CASSEARTGGARETQYF
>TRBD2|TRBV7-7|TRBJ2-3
CASSSGLAGGRDTQYF
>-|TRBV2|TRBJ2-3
CASSVGLASKVDTQYF
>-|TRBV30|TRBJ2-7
CAWSVNQGFSYEQYF
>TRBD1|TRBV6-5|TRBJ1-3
CASSRGQGDTIYF
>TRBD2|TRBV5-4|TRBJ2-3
CASPGGDPDTQYF
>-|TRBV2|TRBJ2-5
CASSEVSQETQYF
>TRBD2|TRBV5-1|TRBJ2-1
CASSSVAGVVGEQFF
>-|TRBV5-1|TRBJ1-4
CASSGGSREKLFF